The table lists the clone carrying this TCR beta chain with many counts. This entry belongs to a study of identical twins. TCRdb reanalysed the 5' RACE reads using MiXCR and keeps one entry per CDR3 protein. The sample yields around 530,000 distinct CDR3 sequences, over 12% seen once. V shed 4 bases, J shed 0 bases, and the junction held 7 bases outside the gene matches. The CDR3 is made up of 16 amino acids. The germline V gene encodes CDR1 LGHDT and CDR2 YNNKEL (reference sequence). These records were also assigned to another study, of yellow fever vaccine responses in identical twins.

Source material: CD4+ T cells sorted from blood. This chain uses TRBV3-1 with TRBJ2-3; 7 bases fit TRBD2. This sequence originates from a woman aged 18-29 years in good health. In nucleotides, the CDR3 is TGTGCCAGCAGCCCCAAGCGGGGACTTAGCACAGATACGCAGTATTTT. Translated, it gives CASSPKRGLSTDTQYF.